This TCR beta chain is from a study of cytomegalovirus exposure and HLA in healthy donors. CDR1 SNHLY and CDR2 FYNNEI come from the germline V gene. Trimming removed 6 bases from V and 2 bases from J, with 7 bases in between. The CDR3 length is 12 residues. On this clone: The antigen remains undetermined.

PCR involved 60 Vbeta and 13 Jbeta primers. Method: immunoSEQ multiplex PCR; TCRdb's copy keeps in-frame clones and lacks some. The repertoire includes fewer than 250,000 clones, 83% of them detected once, and about 1.4% sits in the top ten. Study findings and constraints: A few of the chains that were CMV-associated were confirmed in vitro to be specific for CMV antigens.

This chain uses TRBV2 with TRBJ1-1; maybe TRBD1 (5 bases). The specimen was PBMCs. This receptor was taken from a girl between 5 and 17 years old in good health and CMV-seronegative. This CDR3 reads CASRGGNTEAFF. The CDR3 bases are TGTGCCAGCAGGGGGGGAAACACTGAAGCTTTCTTT.